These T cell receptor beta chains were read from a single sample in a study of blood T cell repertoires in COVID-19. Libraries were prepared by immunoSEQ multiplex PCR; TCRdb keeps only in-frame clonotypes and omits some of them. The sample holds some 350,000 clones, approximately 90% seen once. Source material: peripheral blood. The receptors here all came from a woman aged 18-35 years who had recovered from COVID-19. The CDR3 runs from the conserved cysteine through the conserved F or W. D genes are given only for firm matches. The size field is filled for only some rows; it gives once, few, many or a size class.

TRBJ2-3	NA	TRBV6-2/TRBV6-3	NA	TGTGCCAGCAGTCGCCAAAGGCTAAAGGGAGGCGATACGCAGTATTTT	CASSRQRLKGGDTQYF
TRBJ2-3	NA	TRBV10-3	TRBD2	TGTGCCATCAGTCGGACTAGCGGGAATCCAGATACGCAGTATTTT	CAISRTSGNPDTQYF
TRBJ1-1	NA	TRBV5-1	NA	TGCGCCAGCAGCCGCGCCGGAGTGGAACGGAGGAACACTGAAGCTTTCTTT	CASSRAGVERRNTEAFF
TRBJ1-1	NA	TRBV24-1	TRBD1	TGTGCCACCAGTGATGGGGGCAGGGGGCTAACTGAAGCTTTCTTT	CATSDGGRGLTEAFF
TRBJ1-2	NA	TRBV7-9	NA	TGTGCCAGCAGCCCTTCACAGGACTATGGCTACACCTTC	CASSPSQDYGYTF
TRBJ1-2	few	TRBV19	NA	TGTGCCACCAGCAGGTCAGGGATTCTTGGCTACACCTTC	CATSRSGILGYTF
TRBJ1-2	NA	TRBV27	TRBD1	TGTGCCAGCCGGGACAGGGTCCACGGCTACACCTTC	CASRDRVHGYTF
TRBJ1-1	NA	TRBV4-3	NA	TGCGCCAGCAGCCAATGGTCAGGGGAGGGCTATGAAGCTTTCTTT	CASSQWSGEGYEAFF
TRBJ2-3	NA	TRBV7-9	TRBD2	TGTGCCAGCAGCTTAGCCGGGACTAGCGGGACTGACGATACGCAGTATTTT	CASSLAGTSGTDDTQYF
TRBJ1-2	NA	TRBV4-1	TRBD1	TGCGCCAGCAGCCAGACCGGGACAGGGGGTTATGGCTACACCTTC	CASSQTGTGGYGYTF